The 10 T cell receptor beta chains given below trace back to one sample, sequenced in a study of blood T cell repertoires in COVID-19. The table came from immunoSEQ multiplex PCR; TCRdb's copy has only in-frame clones and leaves some out. This table has roughly 180,000 clones, roughly four fifths appearing once. The sample comprised PBMCs or T cells enriched from blood (not recorded which). The receptors shown here come from a middle-aged man who had recovered from COVID-19.

V and J are TRBV14 and TRBJ2-1, with 14 bases that match TRBD2. The CDR3 length is 16 residues. The V segment lost 6 bases and the J segment 6 bases; nucleotides outside the gene matches: 7. Germline values: CDR1 SGHDN, CDR2 FVKESK. The CDR3 is CASSQTGTSGSNEQFF. CDR3 sequence (DNA): TGTGCCAGCAGTCAGACCGGGACTAGCGGGAGCAATGAGCAGTTCTTC.

This chain links TRBV7-9 with TRBJ2-7, with D unclear. The CDR3 has 12 residues. V was trimmed by 5 bases and J by 3 bases, leaving 8 bases between them. The V gene's germline CDR1 is SEHNR and CDR2 FQNEAQ (reference sequence). CDR3 nucleotides: TGTGCCAGCAGCCTAACCAACTACGAGCAGTACTTC. This sequence encodes CASSLTNYEQYF. Using reference TRBV7-9 and TRBJ2-7 for the parts outside the CDR3, the full variable domain is DTGVSQNPRHKITKRGQNVTFRCDPISEHNRLYWYRQTLGQGPEFLTYFQNEAQLEKSRLLSDRFSAERPKGSFSTLEIQRTEQGDSAMYLCASSLTNYEQYFGPGTRLTVT.

The chain links TRBV5-6 to TRBJ2-1; 8 bases are a match to TRBD1. Germline V CDR1 and CDR2: SGHDT, YYEEEE. V was pared by 4 bases and J by 10 bases, with 16 bases of the junction left unmatched. The CDR3 is 16 amino acids. The CDR3, as DNA: TGTGCCAGCAGCGTTAACAGGGGGGCAGCCCTTTCGGAGCAGTTCTTC. It encodes CASSVNRGAALSEQFF.

This clone was seen just once. The chain combines TRBV12-3 or TRBV12-4 with TRBJ1-5; D is unresolved. V gave up 5 bases and J gave up 10 bases, with 15 bases separating them. This CDR3 contains 13 residues. The CDR3 coding sequence is TGTGCCAGCAGTCTACAGACGGTCGTCCCCCAGCATTTT. It codes for CASSLQTVVPQHF.

The chain has TRBV7-9 and TRBJ2-5; 8 bases match TRBD1. V was pared by 5 bases and J by 6 bases, with 11 bases of the junction left unmatched. In germline, CDR1 is SEHNR, CDR2 FQNEAQ (reference sequence). This CDR3 spans 15 amino acids. CDR3 protein: CASSGGTGGEKTQYF. The CDR3 DNA reads TGTGCCAGCAGCGGTGGGACAGGCGGGGAGAAGACCCAGTACTTC.

As regards this clone: In the same sample, other DNA sequences code for this CDR3. V is TRBV9 and J is TRBJ1-4; perhaps TRBD1 as D (5 bases). The CDR3 has 14 residues. Germline-derived CDR1 and CDR2 are SGDLS and YYNGEE. V shed 2 bases and J shed 3 bases, with 8 bases lying between them. CDR3 amino acids: CASSVQGSNEKLFF. Written as DNA, the CDR3 is TGTGCCAGCAGCGTGCAGGGCTCTAATGAAAAACTGTTTTTT.

This clone was picked up a small number of times. The chain uses TRBV24-1 and TRBJ2-3; 11 bases line up with TRBD1. CDR1 KGHDR and CDR2 SFDVKD come from the germline V gene. V lost 4 bases and J lost 4; bases outside the gene matches: 24. The CDR3 is 22 amino acids. CDR3 sequence: CATSDRHHGTGGAKGRADTQYF. In DNA form, the CDR3 reads TGTGCCACCAGTGACCGACACCACGGGACAGGGGGGGCTAAAGGTCGGGCAGATACGCAGTATTTT.

The chain recombines TRBV2 with TRBJ1-1; D might be TRBD1 (5 bases). V was clipped by 3 bases and J by 11 bases, with 16 bases between them. The CDR3 contains 13 residues. Germline CDR1 reads SNHLY; CDR2 reads FYNNEI. CDR3 amino acids: CASSDRTTELAFF. CDR3 bases: TGTGCCAGCAGTGACCGGACAACGGAATTGGCTTTCTTT.

This clone has only a few counts. The rearrangement uses TRBV7-9 and TRBJ1-6; 7 nucleotides line up with TRBD1. The germline V gene encodes CDR1 SEHNR and CDR2 FQNEAQ (reference sequence). Unmatched junction bases numbered 4, after V lost 1 base and J lost 7 bases. The CDR3 has 15 residues. CDR3 residues: CASSLVVGQNSPLHF. The CDR3, as DNA: TGTGCCAGCAGCTTAGTGGTGGGACAGAATTCACCCCTCCACTTT.

The CDR3 sequence: CASSEVGTGGFLNYGYTF. The CDR3 DNA reads TGTGCCAGCAGTGAAGTGGGGACAGGGGGCTTTTTAAACTATGGCTACACCTTC. The chain recombines TRBV25-1 with TRBJ1-2; 12 bases agree with TRBD1. V lost 2 bases, J lost 2 bases, and 9 bases stayed unmatched. The CDR3 length is 18 residues. Germline V gene lookup returns CDR1 MGHDK and CDR2 SYGVNS.